This paragraph reports one TCR beta chain. Its antigen is currently unknown. Being one base from a much bigger clone, this may be a read error. These data originate in a study of blood T cells in healthy people across ages. The study drew donors from healthy Caucasian individuals in Russia aged about 6 to 100. The CDR3 consists of 16 residues. Between the trimmed V and J ends, which lost 5 bases and 0 bases, there was a span of 14 bases. CDR1 and CDR2 from the germline V gene are MNHNY and SVGAGI (reference sequence). Alongside a J-beta primer mix, a sample-barcoded 5' primer served in a second PCR lasting about 6 to 11 cycles. TCRdb reprocessed the 5' RACE reads via MiXCR and lists one record per CDR3 protein. Found here are approximately 940,000 distinct CDR3 sequences, approximately 49% of them singletons; the top ten hold roughly 13%. Study findings and constraints: A roughly linear age-dependent decrease characterized TCR beta diversity per million T cells.

This chain connects TRBV6-6 to TRBJ1-5; D perhaps matches TRBD1 (5 bases). Sequencing was done on a sample of blood. The source of this sequence is a man aged 30-40 years in good health. CDR3 sequence reads: CASSPFGTYSNQPQHF. DNA for the CDR3: TGTGCCAGCAGTCCATTCGGGACTTATAGCAATCAGCCCCAGCATTTT.